The 11 T cell receptor beta chains given below trace back to one sample, sequenced in a study of T cell clonality in common variable immunodeficiency. TCRdb's table, derived via immunoSEQ multiplex PCR, lists solely in-frame clones and lacks some. This repertoire holds about 43,000 clones, and none appear only once. Sequenced material: peripheral blood mononuclear cells. Every receptor here comes from a person aged 18 to 70 in good health.

This clone was counted ten times or more. The observed sequence ends 3 residues before the CDR3 terminus, with the missing tail filled in from the germline J gene. The V gene is TRBV14, the J gene TRBJ2-1, with TRBD2 matching 12 bases. V was pared by 6 bases and J by 4 bases, with 4 bases of the junction left unmatched. This CDR3 region has 15 residues. Per the germline V gene, CDR1 is SGHDN and CDR2 is FVKESK. CDR3 sequence: CASSLTSGGYNEQFF. CDR3 DNA (partial): TGTGCCAGCAGTCTTACTAGCGGGGGGTACAATGAG.

This clone was found a few times. The DNA read from the CDR3 is TGCGCCAGCAGTGATGACGGACTAGCGGGAGGCAATGAG. This encodes CASSDDGLAGGNE. The full CDR3 sequence reads CASSDDGLAGGNEQFF. The V and J genes are TRBV10-2 and TRBJ2-1; 14 nucleotides match TRBD2. From the germline J gene comes the end of the CDR3, since the read stops 3 residues before it. Germline trimming cut 3 bases from V and 6 bases from J; bases unmatched to any gene: 4. Per germline, CDR1 WSHSY and CDR2 SAAADI. The CDR3 runs to 16 residues.

This clone was seen repeatedly, ten times or more. The DNA ends 3 residues before the CDR3 does, and the rest of the CDR3 is filled in from the germline J gene. The rearrangement joins TRBV19 to TRBJ2-7; 7 bases match TRBD2. This CDR3 has 13 residues. V trimming: 8 bases; J trimming: 0 bases; junction bases outside the gene matches: 4. Germline V lookup: CDR1 LNHDA, CDR2 SQIVND (reference sequence). The covered CDR3 bases are TGTGCCAGTCGAGCGGGGATCTCCTACGAG. Protein: CASRAGISYE. The CDR3 as a whole reads CASRAGISYEQYF.

In its sample, this clone was seen a few times. Sequencing ends 3 residues short of the CDR3 end; the germline J gene provides the rest. V is TRBV7-6 and J is TRBJ1-1; tentatively, D is TRBD1 (6 bases). V was trimmed by 0 bases and J by 7 bases, leaving 12 bases between them. The CDR3 spans 14 residues. Germline CDR1 reads SGHVS; CDR2 reads FNYEAQ. The sequenced part of the CDR3 DNA is TGTGCCAGCAGCTTAGCGCAGGGGCTCGGTGAA. This codes for CASSLAQGLGE. The whole CDR3 protein reads CASSLAQGLGEAFF.

This clone has more than one count but fewer than ten. The read is 3 residues too short to cover the CDR3 end, so that end is filled in from the germline J gene. The V gene is TRBV18, the J gene TRBJ2-1; possible D gene TRBD1, 6 bases. V lost 6 bases, J lost 3 bases, and 12 bases lay in between. The CDR3 sequence is 14 residues long. CDR1 is KGHSH and CDR2 is LQKENI in the germline V gene. Incomplete CDR3 DNA: TGTGCCAGCTCGAGGGACACGGGCTACAATGAG. This codes for CASSRDTGYNE. The entire CDR3 protein is CASSRDTGYNEQFF. The entire variable domain, with the rest obtained from reference TRBV18 and TRBJ2-1, is as follows: NAGVMQNPRHLVRRRGQEARLRCSPMKGHSHVYWYRQLPEEGLKFMVYLQKENIIDESGMPKERFSAEFPKEGPSILRIQQVVRGDSAAYFCASSRDTGYNEQFFGPGTRLTVL.

This clone was counted at least ten times. The read terminates 3 residues before the CDR3 end, so the remaining end is supplied by the germline J gene. The chain uses TRBV5-5 and TRBJ1-2, with D possibly matching TRBD1 (6 bases). CDR3 length: 15 amino acids. Germline V gene sequence: CDR1 SGHKS, CDR2 YYEKEE (reference sequence). The V gene lost 2 bases and the J gene lost 7 bases, with 18 bases spanning the gap. The part of the CDR3 DNA that was read is TGTGCCAGCAGCTTCGATCAGGGGATAATGGGTGGC. Translated, it gives CASSFDQGIMGG. The full CDR3 protein is CASSFDQGIMGGYTF.

This clone has only a few counts. From the germline J gene comes the end of the CDR3, since the read stops 3 residues before it. The gene calls are TRBV30 and TRBJ1-2, with a tentative D call TRBD1 (6 bases). The CDR3 is 14 residues long. CDR1 and CDR2 from the germline V gene are GTSNPN and SVGIG (reference sequence). CDR3 bases read: TGTGCCTGGAGTCTAGGGCAGGGGCTATACGAC. Translating it yields CAWSLGQGLYD. The whole CDR3 is CAWSLGQGLYDYTF.

This clone was observed at least ten times. The CDR3: CASSDRGQPQHF. The CDR3 bases that were read are TGTGCCAGCAGCGACAGGGGACAGCCC. The chain uses TRBV7-2 and TRBJ1-5, with 8 nucleotides matching TRBD1. The read gets to within 3 residues of the CDR3 end, and the germline J gene fills in the rest. V was pared by 5 bases and J by 7 bases, with 1 base of the junction left unmatched. CDR3 length equals 12 residues. Germline lookup yields CDR1 SGHTA and CDR2 FQGNSA.

This clone was recorded at least ten times. The read falls 3 residues short of the CDR3 end, and the missing part is taken from the germline J gene. J is TRBJ2-7 and V is TRBV19, with D unclear. This CDR3 has 14 residues. Germline CDR1 is LNHDA and CDR2 is SQIVND (reference sequence). Trimming stripped 2 bases from V and 2 bases from J, with 10 bases between. CDR3 protein: CASSIIAQTYEQYF. The sequenced part of the CDR3 DNA is TGTGCCAGTAGTATAATCGCGCAAACCTACGAG.

This clone was counted ten times or more. With the read ending 3 residues before the CDR3 end, the germline J gene is used to fill in that end. The chain recombines TRBV5-6 with TRBJ1-2; D unresolved. CDR1 is SGHDT, CDR2 YYEEEE, per germline. The CDR3 totals 13 residues. CDR3 sequence: CASDSGRLERYTF. CDR3 bases read: TGTGCCAGCGATTCCGGCCGGCTAGAGCGC.

This clone occurred many times. With the read ending 3 residues before the CDR3 end, the germline J gene is used to fill in that end. V is TRBV7-3 and J is TRBJ2-2, with D possibly matching TRBD2 (5 bases). The germline CDR1 and CDR2 sequences are SGHTA and FQGTGA. Trimming left V 4 bases short and J 4 bases short, with 10 bases between. This CDR3 is 14 amino acids long. CDR3 DNA, as far as it was read: TGTGCCAGCAGCTCAGGAGAGGGCACCGGGGAG. Translating it yields CASSSGEGTGE. The entire CDR3 sequence reads CASSSGEGTGELFF.